One TCR beta chain is described in this entry. Its antigen is undetermined. Germline-derived CDR1 and CDR2 are KGHDR and SFDVKD. The CDR3 runs 13 residues. With 1 base clipped from V and 6 bases from J, the junction kept 1 base outside the gene matches. It was genomic DNA that served as the template for profiling TCR beta VDJ and CDR3. TCRdb reprocessed the reads via MiXCR and lists one record per CDR3 protein. The table lists roughly 61,000 distinct CDR3 sequences, just over 55% of them singletons, with 15% to 20% in the top ten. Patients chosen for sequencing had CD8+CD57+ cells that had expanded, as shown by flow cytometry. The sample comes from a study of CD8+CD57+ T cells in acquired aplastic anemia. Findings and limits, study-wide: Roughly 29 was the count of CD8+ CDR3 sequences that patients shared with controls.

Sequencing used sorted CD4+, CD8+, or CD8+CD57+ T cells (not recorded which) from PBMCs. The V gene is TRBV24-1, the J gene TRBJ2-7; 8 bases map to TRBD2. This clonotype originated in a human donor with aplastic anemia. The CDR3 spells CATSDFAGGEQYF. The CDR3 DNA sequence: TGTGCCACCAGTGATTTCGCGGGAGGCGAGCAGTACTTC.